Following are 7 T cell receptor beta chains from one sample sequenced in a study of T cell therapy after organ transplantation (dated by TCRdb to 2018 to 2020). The label giving this sample's time point can be read as: before start of T cell therapy. These TCRs are of unknown antigen specificity. The library was produced with the immunoSEQ multiplex PCR assay. TCRdb took over this immuneACCESS table, retaining in-frame rearrangements with V and J assigned. Such tables are incomplete; in checked studies, under half of the missing clones stem from an unresolved V gene, and the remainder is unexplained. The sample yields around 50,000 clones; about 95% were counted once. The ten largest clones capture about 3.1% of the sample. Sequencing was performed on CD8+ T cells from blood, taken before autologous CMV-specific T cell therapy. The origin of the receptors is a human patient who had received a solid organ transplant and had CMV disease.

CDR3 in DNA: TGTGCCAGCAGTTACTCACGGGGAGTCCATAACACCATATATTTT. Its translation is CASSYSRGVHNTIYF. V usage is TRBV6-6 and J usage is TRBJ1-3; unclear D gene. Per germline, CDR1 MNHNY and CDR2 SVGAGI (reference sequence). This CDR3 is 15 amino acids long. With 0 bases removed from V and 7 bases from J, the gap between germline ends came to 13 bases.

The V call is TRBV19, the J call TRBJ2-1, with TRBD2 matching over 13 bases. Trimming cost V 9 bases and J 8 bases; bases outside gene matches: 7. The CDR3 is made up of 14 amino acids. Germline loops: CDR1 LNHDA, CDR2 SQIVND (reference sequence). CDR3 region: CASRTSGSIDEQFF. The CDR3 nucleotides read TGTGCCAGCAGGACTAGCGGGAGTATAGATGAGCAGTTCTTC.

The chain employs TRBV30 and TRBJ2-5; 7 bases align to TRBD2. CDR1 is GTSNPN, CDR2 SVGIG, per germline (reference sequence). This CDR3 spans 15 amino acids. J lost 0 bases, V lost 4 bases, and 8 bases had no gene match. As DNA, the CDR3 is TGTGCCTGGACCTATAAAGCGGGGTACCAAGAGACCCAGTACTTC. Protein product: CAWTYKAGYQETQYF.

This clone was picked up a small number of times. In nucleotides, the CDR3 is TGTGCCAGCAGTTCAAGGGCTAATCAGCCCCAGCATTTT. Translating gives CASSSRANQPQHF. The rearrangement joins TRBV6-5 to TRBJ1-5; D is uncertain. V was trimmed by 4 bases and J by 4 bases, leaving 8 bases between them. The CDR3 loop spans 13 amino acids. In germline, CDR1 is MNHEY, CDR2 SVGAGI.

The chain uses TRBV2 and TRBJ1-1, with D tentatively TRBD1 (6 bases). The V end lost 10 bases, the J end lost 3 bases, and 21 bases lay between the germline ends. This CDR3 spans 15 amino acids. Germline loops: CDR1 SNHLY, CDR2 FYNNEI. The CDR3 DNA reads TGTGCCACCCCCCGGGGGGGGCCAGAGGACACTGAAGCTTTCTTT. It specifies CATPRGGPEDTEAFF. The full variable domain, in which reference TRBV2 and TRBJ1-1 provide the parts outside the CDR3, is EPEVTQTPSHQVTQMGQEVILRCVPISNHLYFYWYRQILGQKVEFLVSFYNNEISEKSEIFDDQFSVERPDGSNFTLKIRSTKLEDSAMYFCATPRGGPEDTEAFFGQGTRLTVV.

V is TRBV6-5 and J is TRBJ1-5; D is perhaps TRBD1 (5 bases). V lost 5 bases and J lost 3, with 8 bases in between. Germline V gene data show CDR1 as MNHEY and CDR2 as SVGAGI. The CDR3 length is 13 residues. Here the CDR3 DNA reads TGTGCCAGCAGTCTGGACACCAATCAGCCCCAGCATTTT. It is translated as CASSLDTNQPQHF.

J is TRBJ2-4 and V is TRBV6-6, with D hard to call. V shed 11 bases and J shed 0 bases, with 8 bases lying between them. The CDR3 extends over 12 amino acids. Per the germline V gene, CDR1 is MNHNY and CDR2 is SVGAGI (reference sequence). The CDR3 loop is CALKGAKNIQYF. The CDR3 DNA follows: TGTGCCCTGAAGGGAGCCAAAAACATTCAGTACTTC.